The 3 T cell receptor beta chains listed next were all sequenced from one sample in a study of blood T cell repertoires in COVID-19. Profiling relied on immunoSEQ multiplex PCR, and the TCRdb table lists in-frame clones only, not all of them. Here the sample spans around 160,000 clones, approximately 80% being singletons. Sequenced: PBMCs or T cells enriched from blood (not recorded which). The origin of the receptors is a man aged 50 or older who had recovered from COVID-19.

The chain links TRBV7-9 to TRBJ2-3, with 12 bases aligning to TRBD2. V was pared by 2 bases and J by 6 bases, with 9 bases of the junction left unmatched. Germline V CDR1 and CDR2: SEHNR, FQNEAQ (reference sequence). The CDR3 is 17 residues long. This CDR3 is CASSLKPTSGGWDTQYF. In DNA form, the CDR3 reads TGTGCCAGCAGCTTAAAGCCGACTAGCGGGGGATGGGATACGCAGTATTTT.

The chain couples TRBV6-4 to TRBJ2-1, with TRBD2 matching over 8 bases. There are 15 residues in the CDR3. CDR1 MRHNA and CDR2 SNTAGT come from the germline V gene. Losses at the gene ends were 2 bases for V and 1 base for J; bases not matched to a gene: 1. The CDR3 coding sequence is TGTGCCAGCAGTGACGCGGGAGGATCCTACAATGAGCAGTTCTTC. Translated, it gives CASSDAGGSYNEQFF.

The V gene is TRBV29-1, the J gene TRBJ2-5; TRBD1 agrees at 7 bases. The germline V gene has CDR1 SQVTM and CDR2 ANQGSEA. The V gene end was trimmed by 8 bases and the J gene end by 5 bases; junction bases not matched to a gene: 5. The CDR3 has 11 residues. The CDR3 spells CSPVRGETQYF. CDR3 sequence (DNA): TGCAGCCCCGTCAGGGGGGAGACCCAGTACTTC.